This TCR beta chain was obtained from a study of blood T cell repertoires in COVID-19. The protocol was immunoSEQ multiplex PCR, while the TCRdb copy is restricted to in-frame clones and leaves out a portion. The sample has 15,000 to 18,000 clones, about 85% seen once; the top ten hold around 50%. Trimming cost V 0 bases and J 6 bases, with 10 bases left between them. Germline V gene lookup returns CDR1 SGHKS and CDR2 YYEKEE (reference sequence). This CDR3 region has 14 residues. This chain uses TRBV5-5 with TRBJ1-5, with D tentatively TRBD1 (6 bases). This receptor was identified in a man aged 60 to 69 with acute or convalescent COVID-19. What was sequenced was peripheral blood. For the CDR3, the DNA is TGTGCCAGCAGCTTGGATGTACAGGGTCAGCCCCAGCATTTT. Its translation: CASSLDVQGQPQHF. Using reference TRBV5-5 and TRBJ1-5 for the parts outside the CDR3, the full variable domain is DAGVTQSPTHLIKTRGQQVTLRCSPISGHKSVSWYQQVLGQGPQFIFQYYEKEERGRGNFPDRFSARQFPNYSSELNVNALLLGDSALYLCASSLDVQGQPQHFGDGTRLSIL.